The 8 T cell receptor beta chains presented below share a single source sample, sequenced in a study of blood T cell repertoires in COVID-19. Clones were sequenced by immunoSEQ multiplex PCR, and TCRdb holds only the in-frame ones, with some missing. The sample includes approximately 260,000 clones, around 90% of them seen just once. Material: peripheral blood. These receptors came from a woman aged 55-69 years with COVID-19, enrolled during active disease.

The chain links TRBV7-2 to TRBJ1-2; 12 bases agree with TRBD1. The CDR3 covers 16 residues. CDR1 is SGHTA and CDR2 is FQGNSA in the germline V gene. The V and J ends lost 1 base and 7 bases, in that order; junction bases with no gene match: 7. CDR3 in amino acids: CASSLVGTGGKGGYTF. CDR3 DNA sequence: TGTGCCAGCAGCTTAGTAGGGACAGGGGGCAAGGGTGGCTACACCTTC.

The rearrangement links TRBV7-9 to TRBJ1-4; 7 nucleotides agree with TRBD1. Germline assignment: CDR1 SEHNR and CDR2 FQNEAQ (reference sequence). Unmatched junction bases numbered 7, after V lost 7 bases and J lost 5 bases. The length of the CDR3 is 14 residues. CDR3 DNA sequence: TGTGCCAGCAACCTAGACAGGGAGAATGAAAAACTGTTTTTT. Residues: CASNLDRENEKLFF.

For this clone: Other DNA sequences in this specimen translate into the identical CDR3. The chain is built from TRBV11-1 and TRBJ1-2, with TRBD1 identical over 11 bases. After removal of 5 bases from V and 7 bases from J, the junction contained 3 bases not matched to a gene. Germline V CDR1 and CDR2: SGHAT, FQDESV (reference sequence). CDR3 size: 13 residues. CDR3 bases: TGTGCCAGCAGCCGGACAGGGGGCGGTGGCTACACCTTC. Translated: CASSRTGGGGYTF. Based on the CDR3 plus reference TRBV11-1 and TRBJ1-2, the full variable domain is EAEVAQSPRYKITEKSQAVAFWCDPISGHATLYWYRQILGQGPELLVQFQDESVVDDSQLPKDRFSAERLKGVDSTLKIQPAELGDSAMYLCASSRTGGGGYTFGSGTRLTVV.

The V gene is TRBV13, the J gene TRBJ1-2; a weak D match, TRBD1 (5 bases). This CDR3 spans 14 amino acids. Per germline, CDR1 PRHDT and CDR2 FYEKMQ (reference sequence). The V gene lost 1 base and the J gene lost 7 bases, with 13 bases spanning the gap. CDR3 in amino acids: CASSLDPRAFGYTF. For the CDR3, the DNA is TGTGCCAGCAGCTTAGACCCCAGGGCTTTTGGCTACACCTTC. Using reference TRBV13 and TRBJ1-2 for the parts outside the CDR3, the full variable domain is AAGVIQSPRHLIKEKRETATLKCYPIPRHDTVYWYQQGPGQDPQFLISFYEKMQSDKGSIPDRFSAQQFSDYHSELNMSSLELGDSALYFCASSLDPRAFGYTFGSGTRLTVV.

Only one count was recorded for this clone. The chain couples TRBV18 to TRBJ1-2; 11 nucleotides align to TRBD1. Trimming cost V 8 bases and J 8 bases; bases outside gene matches: 10. Per germline, CDR1 KGHSH and CDR2 LQKENI. The CDR3 has 14 residues. The CDR3 reads CASAQDRGRTGYTF. CDR3 nucleotide sequence: TGTGCCAGCGCCCAGGACAGGGGGCGCACAGGCTACACCTTC.

This sequence joins TRBV6-4 and TRBJ2-6, with D perhaps matching TRBD1 (6 bases). Germline V CDR1 and CDR2: MRHNA, SNTAGT. This CDR3 region has 16 residues. Trimming removed 5 bases from V and 0 bases from J, with 11 bases in between. The CDR3 protein is CASSMQGFSGANVLTF. DNA of the CDR3: TGTGCCAGCAGTATGCAGGGGTTCTCTGGGGCCAACGTCCTGACTTTC.

This chain links TRBV5-1 with TRBJ1-2; 10 positions agree with TRBD1. Germline V gene sequence: CDR1 SGHRS, CDR2 YFSETQ. This CDR3 is built from 14 residues. Losses at the gene ends were 4 bases for V and 8 bases for J; bases not matched to a gene: 8. As DNA, the CDR3 is TGCGCCAGCAGCGACGCCGGGACAGGGGTGGGCTACACCTTC. Translating gives CASSDAGTGVGYTF.

Of note for this clone: The sample holds other DNA sequences that translate to the same CDR3. The chain carries TRBV7-2 and TRBJ1-1, with 10 bases that match TRBD1. The CDR3 contains 14 residues. Germline V gene data show CDR1 as SGHTA and CDR2 as FQGNSA. Germline trimming cut 5 bases from V and 5 bases from J; bases unmatched to any gene: 5. CDR3 nucleotide sequence: TGTGCCAGCAGCCTCGACAGGGGGCGGACTGAAGCTTTCTTT. Its translation: CASSLDRGRTEAFF.